The rows below give T cell receptor beta chains drawn from one sample of a study of T cell responses to AZD1222 COVID-19 vaccine. Clones were read by immunoSEQ multiplex PCR, and TCRdb kept only the in-frame ones, dropping some. The profile shows about 140,000 clones, around 90% of them singletons. Sequencing used peripheral blood, obtained 28 days after the second dose of the MenACWY control vaccine. Source of these receptors: an adult who received the MenACWY meningococcal vaccine as a control. The CDR3 runs from the conserved cysteine through the conserved F or W. D genes are given only for firm matches. The size entry is marked missing in some rows and otherwise reads once, few, many or a size class.

NA | NA | TRBJ2-1 | TRBV7-8 | TGTGCCAGCAGCTTAATAGGTAGACAGTCCTACAATGAGCAGTTCTTC | CASSLIGRQSYNEQFF
NA | NA | TRBJ1-2 | TRBV27 | TGTGCCAGCAGTTTTGGGGGGGTCTATGGCTACACCTTC | CASSFGGVYGYTF
TRBD2 | NA | TRBJ2-3 | TRBV6-5 | TGTGCCAGCACCTCCAGCGGGACGGCGCAGTATTTT | CASTSSGTAQYF
NA | NA | TRBJ2-7 | TRBV5-8 | TGTGCCAGCAGCTCCTGGGACGGAGGGCTCATCGAGCAGTACTTC | CASSSWDGGLIEQYF
TRBD1 | few | TRBJ1-1 | TRBV28 | TGTGCCAGCAGTCTAGCAGGGGGCGCCGGCACTGAAGCTTTCTTT | CASSLAGGAGTEAFF
NA | NA | TRBJ1-2 | TRBV18 | TGTGCCAGCTCACCTGAACAGATCGGCGGCTACACCTTC | CASSPEQIGGYTF
NA | NA | TRBJ1-1 | TRBV19 | TGTGCCTCCGTGACGATGGGGTACACTGAAGCTTTCTTT | CASVTMGYTEAFF
TRBD2 | once | TRBJ2-1 | TRBV7-2 | TGTGCCAGCAGCTCACTAGCGGGAGGAGTCTATGAGCAGTTCTTC | CASSSLAGGVYEQFF
TRBD2 | NA | TRBJ2-1 | TRBV20-1 | TGCAGTGCTGGGAGGGATGAGCAGTTCTTC | CSAGRDEQFF
NA | NA | TRBJ2-3 | TRBV24-1 | TGTGCCACCAGTGATCCGGGACACGTTTTGGAGCAGTATTTT | CATSDPGHVLEQYF
TRBD1 | few | TRBJ2-2 | TRBV28 | TGTGCCAGTGGGACAGTTAGGACCGGTGGTGGTGAGCTGTTTTTT | CASGTVRTGGGELFF
NA | NA | TRBJ2-1 | TRBV19 | TGTGCCAGTAACAGTGTACAGGGAGGAGATGAGCAGTTCTTC | CASNSVQGGDEQFF
TRBD1 | NA | TRBJ1-5 | TRBV18 | TGTGCCAGCTCACCACCTGGACAGGGCAATCAGCCCCAGCATTTT | CASSPPGQGNQPQHF
NA | NA | TRBJ2-2 | TRBV18 | TGTGCCAGCTCACCATCGACAGACGGGGAGCTGTTTTTT | CASSPSTDGELFF
NA | NA | TRBJ2-5 | TRBV6-1 | TGTGCCAGCAGTGAAGGGAGGGGGGCCCTCCAAGAGACCCAGTACTTC | CASSEGRGALQETQYF
NA | NA | TRBJ2-6 | TRBV5-6 | TGTGCCAGCAGCTTGGGACACCTCTCTGGGGCCAACGTCCTGACTTTC | CASSLGHLSGANVLTF
TRBD1 | NA | TRBJ2-7 | TRBV7-2 | TGTGCCAGCAGCTTAGCGTCCGGGACAGGGAACTACGAGCAGTACTTC | CASSLASGTGNYEQYF